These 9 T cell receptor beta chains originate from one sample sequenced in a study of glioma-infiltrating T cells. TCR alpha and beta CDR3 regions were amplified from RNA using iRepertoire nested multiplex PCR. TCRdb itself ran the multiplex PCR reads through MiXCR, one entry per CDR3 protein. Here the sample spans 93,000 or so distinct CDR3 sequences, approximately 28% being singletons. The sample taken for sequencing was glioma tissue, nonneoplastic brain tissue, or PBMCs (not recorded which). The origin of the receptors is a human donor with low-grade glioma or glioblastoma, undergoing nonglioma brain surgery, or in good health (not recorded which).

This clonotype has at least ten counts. CDR3 in amino acids: CASRSDPLMNTEAFF. The DNA for the CDR3 is TGTGCCAGCAGATCAGACCCATTGATGAACACTGAAGCTTTCTTT. The chain couples TRBV6-1 to TRBJ1-1; D unresolved. CDR1 and CDR2 from the germline V gene are MNHNS and SASEGT. Trimming pared 6 bases from V and 0 bases from J, leaving 14 bases between. CDR3 length: 15 amino acids.

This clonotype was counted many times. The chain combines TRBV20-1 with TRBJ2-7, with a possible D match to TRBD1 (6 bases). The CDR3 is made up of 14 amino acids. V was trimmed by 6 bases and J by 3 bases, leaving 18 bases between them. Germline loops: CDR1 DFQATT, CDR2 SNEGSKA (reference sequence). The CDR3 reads CSARNRTAFYEQYF. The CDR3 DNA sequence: TGCAGTGCGAGGAACCGGACAGCTTTCTACGAGCAGTACTTC.

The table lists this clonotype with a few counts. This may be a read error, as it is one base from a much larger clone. The CDR3 spells CATSGTDRGDIQPQHF. CDR3 nucleotides: TGTGCCACCAGCGGAACGGACAGGGGGGATATTCAGCCCCAGCATTTT. The chain is built from TRBV15 and TRBJ1-5; 10 bases agree with TRBD1. Germline loops: CDR1 LNHNV, CDR2 YYDKDF (reference sequence). The J segment lost 6 bases and the V segment lost 5 bases, leaving 10 bases of the junction unmatched. The CDR3 runs to 16 residues.

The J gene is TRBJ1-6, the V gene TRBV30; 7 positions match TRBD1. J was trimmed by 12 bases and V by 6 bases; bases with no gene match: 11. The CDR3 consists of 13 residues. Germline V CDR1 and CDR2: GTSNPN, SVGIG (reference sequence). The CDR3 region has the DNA TGTGCCTGCGGGACAGCCGGGGGCTTACCCCTCCACTTT. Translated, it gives CACGTAGGLPLHF.

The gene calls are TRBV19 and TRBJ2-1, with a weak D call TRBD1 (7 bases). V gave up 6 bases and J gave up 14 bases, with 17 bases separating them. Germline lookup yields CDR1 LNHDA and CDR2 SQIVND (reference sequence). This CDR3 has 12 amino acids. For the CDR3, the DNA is TGTGCCAGTAGCTTTACAGGGGAGGAAAAGTTCTTC. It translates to CASSFTGEEKFF.

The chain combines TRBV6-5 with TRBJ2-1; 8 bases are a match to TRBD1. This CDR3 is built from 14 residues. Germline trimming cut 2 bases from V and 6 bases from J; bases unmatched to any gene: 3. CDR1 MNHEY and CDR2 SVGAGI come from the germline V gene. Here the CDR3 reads CASSYTTGVNEQFF. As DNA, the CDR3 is TGTGCCAGCAGTTACACGACAGGGGTCAATGAGCAGTTCTTC.

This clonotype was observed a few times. Here the CDR3 DNA reads TGCGCCAGCAGCTTTTCAGGGAATGGCTACACCTTC. As protein: CASSFSGNGYTF. The chain links TRBV5-1 to TRBJ1-2, with a tentative D call TRBD1 (5 bases). Germline lookup yields CDR1 SGHRS and CDR2 YFSETQ. The CDR3 totals 12 residues. The germline V and J ends were trimmed by 2 bases and 6 bases, with 8 bases remaining between them.

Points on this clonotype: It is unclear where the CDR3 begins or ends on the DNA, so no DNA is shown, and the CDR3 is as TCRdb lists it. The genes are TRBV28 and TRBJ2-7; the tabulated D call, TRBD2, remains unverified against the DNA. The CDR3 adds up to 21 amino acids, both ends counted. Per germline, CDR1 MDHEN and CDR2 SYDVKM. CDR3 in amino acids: CASSFYICSASPRGLYYEQYF.

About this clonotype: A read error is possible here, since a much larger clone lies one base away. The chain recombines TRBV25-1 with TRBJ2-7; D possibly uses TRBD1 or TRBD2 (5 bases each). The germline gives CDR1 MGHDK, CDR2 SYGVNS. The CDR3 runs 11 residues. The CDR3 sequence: CASRVGVEKYF. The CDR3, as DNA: TGTGCCAGCAGGGTGGGGGTCGAGAAGTACTTC.